The rows below give T cell receptor beta chains drawn from one sample of a study of blood T cell repertoires in COVID-19. The protocol was immunoSEQ multiplex PCR, while the TCRdb copy is restricted to in-frame clones and leaves out a portion. The repertoire includes about 260,000 clones, 88% of them detected once, and roughly 4% sits in the top ten. The sequencing sample was made of peripheral blood. The receptors originated from a man aged 60 to 69 who had recovered from COVID-19. Each CDR3 is given with its conserved first and last residue. D genes are given only for firm matches. A row's size may be missing; if present it is once, few, many or a size class.

d_gene: TRBD1
j_gene: TRBJ1-1
abundance: once
v_gene: TRBV18
CDR3nt: TGTGCCAGCTCACCCCGGACAGGGTGGGACACTGAAGCTTTCTTT
CDR3aa: CASSPRTGWDTEAFF

d_gene: .
j_gene: TRBJ1-1
abundance: .
v_gene: TRBV10-3
CDR3nt: TGTGCCATCAGTGGACAGAACACTGAAGCTTTCTTT
CDR3aa: CAISGQNTEAFF

d_gene: TRBD1
j_gene: TRBJ1-5
abundance: .
v_gene: TRBV19
CDR3nt: TGTGCCAGTAGTGCCAGACAGGGTGGCATCTTTTTTGGTCAGCCCCAGCATTTT
CDR3aa: CASSARQGGIFFGQPQHF

d_gene: TRBD2
j_gene: TRBJ2-3
abundance: .
v_gene: TRBV7-3
CDR3nt: TGTGCCAGCAGCTCCACAGCGGGGGGGCCGGGAGATACGCAGTATTTT
CDR3aa: CASSSTAGGPGDTQYF

d_gene: TRBD1
j_gene: TRBJ1-4
abundance: .
v_gene: TRBV7-3
CDR3nt: TGTGCCAGCAGCCCGACAGGGGGTTTGGCTGAAAAACTGTTTTTT
CDR3aa: CASSPTGGLAEKLFF

d_gene: .
j_gene: TRBJ2-7
abundance: .
v_gene: TRBV3-1/TRBV3-2
CDR3nt: TGTGCCAGCAGCCCAGCTACAGGTGGATACGAGCAGTACTTC
CDR3aa: CASSPATGGYEQYF

d_gene: .
j_gene: TRBJ2-7
abundance: few
v_gene: TRBV7-7
CDR3nt: TGTGCCAGCAGCTCAGGACTTGGAAACTCCTACGAGCAGTACTTC
CDR3aa: CASSSGLGNSYEQYF

d_gene: .
j_gene: TRBJ2-2
abundance: .
v_gene: TRBV5-1
CDR3nt: TGCGCCAGCAGCTTGGAAAACAGAGGGATAGGCGGGGAGCTGTTTTTT
CDR3aa: CASSLENRGIGGELFF

d_gene: TRBD1
j_gene: TRBJ2-7
abundance: .
v_gene: TRBV18
CDR3nt: TGTGCCAGCTCCGCAGGGGGCGGCCACGAGCAGTACTTC
CDR3aa: CASSAGGGHEQYF

d_gene: .
j_gene: TRBJ2-2
abundance: .
v_gene: TRBV2
CDR3nt: TGTGCCAGCAGTGAAGCTCGTTTTTCGGGGGCGAACACCGGGGAGCTGTTTTTT
CDR3aa: CASSEARFSGANTGELFF

d_gene: TRBD1
j_gene: TRBJ2-3
abundance: .
v_gene: TRBV25-1
CDR3nt: TGTGCCAGCAGTGAGTACGGGACAGGGACGTATTTT
CDR3aa: CASSEYGTGTYF

d_gene: TRBD1
j_gene: TRBJ1-5
abundance: .
v_gene: TRBV29-1
CDR3nt: TGCAGCGTTGCGGACAGGGGGCCGTTTCAGCCCCAGCATTTT
CDR3aa: CSVADRGPFQPQHF

d_gene: .
j_gene: TRBJ2-2
abundance: .
v_gene: TRBV24-1
CDR3nt: TGTGCCACCAGTGAATCCAGGACTCTGAACACCGGGGAGCTGTTTTTT
CDR3aa: CATSESRTLNTGELFF

d_gene: .
j_gene: TRBJ1-2
abundance: .
v_gene: TRBV5-1
CDR3nt: TGCGCCAGCAGCTCGGGCCGGGGGGCCGGAGACTATGGCTACACCTTC
CDR3aa: CASSSGRGAGDYGYTF

d_gene: TRBD1
j_gene: TRBJ1-3
abundance: .
v_gene: TRBV18
CDR3nt: TGTGCCAGCTCACCACTTAGCGGGACAGGGGGCTTCTCTGGAAACACCATATATTTT
CDR3aa: CASSPLSGTGGFSGNTIYF

d_gene: TRBD1
j_gene: TRBJ1-2
abundance: once
v_gene: TRBV11-2
CDR3nt: TGTGCCAGCAGCTTCGGGACAGCCAGCTATGGCTGCACCTTC
CDR3aa: CASSFGTASYGCTF

d_gene: .
j_gene: TRBJ1-4
abundance: .
v_gene: TRBV9
CDR3nt: TGTGCCAGCAGCGTTCGTGCGAGCGGGGAGAATGAAAAACTGTTTTTT
CDR3aa: CASSVRASGENEKLFF

d_gene: TRBD1
j_gene: TRBJ2-3
abundance: .
v_gene: TRBV29-1
CDR3nt: TGCAGCGTTCAGGCGGCAGGGGGTGACGATACGCAGTATTTT
CDR3aa: CSVQAAGGDDTQYF

d_gene: .
j_gene: TRBJ1-2
abundance: .
v_gene: TRBV6-5
CDR3nt: TGTGCCAGCACCTTCGCAAGGGAGGGAGGCTACACCTTC
CDR3aa: CASTFAREGGYTF

d_gene: .
j_gene: TRBJ2-1
abundance: .
v_gene: TRBV27
CDR3nt: TGTGCCAGCAGTTTGTGGCAGCAAGAGGGCTACAATGAGCAGTTCTTC
CDR3aa: CASSLWQQEGYNEQFF

d_gene: .
j_gene: TRBJ2-7
abundance: .
v_gene: TRBV18
CDR3nt: TGTGCCAGCTCACTCCAATTGCAGGGGGGCGTAGGGCCTAAGGAGCAGTACTTC
CDR3aa: CASSLQLQGGVGPKEQYF

d_gene: TRBD1
j_gene: TRBJ2-6
abundance: .
v_gene: TRBV11-2
CDR3nt: TGTGCCAGCAACAAAAGGGGGACAGGGATAATCTCTGGGGCCAACGTCCTGACTTTC
CDR3aa: CASNKRGTGIISGANVLTF

d_gene: .
j_gene: TRBJ2-7
abundance: .
v_gene: TRBV6-5
CDR3nt: TGTGCCAGCAGGAAGCTACAGGGATCCCCTTCCGAGCAGTACTTC
CDR3aa: CASRKLQGSPSEQYF

d_gene: TRBD1
j_gene: TRBJ2-7
abundance: .
v_gene: TRBV12-5
CDR3nt: TGTGCTAGTGGTTTGGCCACAGGGGGCGGCGAGCAGTACTTC
CDR3aa: CASGLATGGGEQYF

d_gene: TRBD1
j_gene: TRBJ2-3
abundance: .
v_gene: TRBV19
CDR3nt: TGTGCCAGTAGTATTACAGGGGGTACGCAGTATTTT
CDR3aa: CASSITGGTQYF

d_gene: TRBD1
j_gene: TRBJ1-5
abundance: .
v_gene: TRBV7-2
CDR3nt: TGTGCCAGCAGCTTAGCACCGGGACAGGGCGGCAATCAGCCCCAGCATTTT
CDR3aa: CASSLAPGQGGNQPQHF

d_gene: TRBD1
j_gene: TRBJ1-5
abundance: .
v_gene: TRBV6-5
CDR3nt: TGTGCCAGCAGGCCGGGACAGATGCTTCAGCCCCAGCATTTT
CDR3aa: CASRPGQMLQPQHF

d_gene: TRBD1
j_gene: TRBJ1-6
abundance: .
v_gene: TRBV7-2
CDR3nt: TGTGCCAGCAGCAAGAACAGGGGGCACGGGTCACCCCTCCACTTT
CDR3aa: CASSKNRGHGSPLHF

d_gene: .
j_gene: TRBJ1-5
abundance: once
v_gene: TRBV18
CDR3nt: TGTGCCAGCTCACCGAGTGGAGGGTGGGAGCCCCAGCATTTT
CDR3aa: CASSPSGGWEPQHF

d_gene: .
j_gene: TRBJ1-1
abundance: .
v_gene: TRBV5-1
CDR3nt: TGCGCCACCCCACCGGACATCGCTCAAGCTTTCTTT
CDR3aa: CATPPDIAQAFF

d_gene: TRBD1
j_gene: TRBJ2-7
abundance: .
v_gene: TRBV6-1
CDR3nt: TGTGCCAGCAGTGAAACCCAGGGGGACTACGAGCAGTACTTC
CDR3aa: CASSETQGDYEQYF

d_gene: .
j_gene: TRBJ2-3
abundance: .
v_gene: TRBV6-5
CDR3nt: TGTGCCAGCAGCTCTAGCCCAGATACGCAGTATTTT
CDR3aa: CASSSSPDTQYF

d_gene: .
j_gene: TRBJ2-2
abundance: .
v_gene: TRBV19
CDR3nt: TGTGCCAGTAGTATTAGTAACGGGCCGAGGGACACCGGGGAGCTGTTTTTT
CDR3aa: CASSISNGPRDTGELFF

d_gene: .
j_gene: TRBJ1-6
abundance: .
v_gene: TRBV14
CDR3nt: TGTGCCAGCAGCCAAGATAGGCACAGTCTTTCACCCCTCCACTTT
CDR3aa: CASSQDRHSLSPLHF

d_gene: .
j_gene: TRBJ1-1
abundance: .
v_gene: TRBV5-3
CDR3nt: TGTGCCAGAAGGATCGTGAGGAACACTGAAGCTTTCTTT
CDR3aa: CARRIVRNTEAFF

d_gene: TRBD1
j_gene: TRBJ1-5
abundance: .
v_gene: TRBV19
CDR3nt: TGTGCCAGTAGTATACCTTTACAGGGGAATCAGCCCCAGCATTTT
CDR3aa: CASSIPLQGNQPQHF

d_gene: .
j_gene: TRBJ2-5
abundance: .
v_gene: TRBV5-1
CDR3nt: TGCGCCAGCAGCGCAGCACAGGGAACGAGAGAGACCCAGTACTTC
CDR3aa: CASSAAQGTRETQYF

d_gene: .
j_gene: TRBJ2-7
abundance: .
v_gene: TRBV18
CDR3nt: TGTGCCAGCTCACCGCGGACAGACTACGAGCAGTACTTC
CDR3aa: CASSPRTDYEQYF

d_gene: TRBD2
j_gene: TRBJ2-7
abundance: .
v_gene: TRBV27
CDR3nt: TGTGCCAGCTCCCGGGGGGTCGGATACGAGCAGTACTTC
CDR3aa: CASSRGVGYEQYF

d_gene: .
j_gene: TRBJ2-7
abundance: .
v_gene: TRBV5-6
CDR3nt: TGTGCCAGCAGCTTACGGCAGGGTGGGATCTACGAGCAGTACTTC
CDR3aa: CASSLRQGGIYEQYF

d_gene: TRBD2
j_gene: TRBJ2-1
abundance: .
v_gene: TRBV6-5
CDR3nt: TGTGCCAGCAGTTTAGCGGGGGGAACCTACAATGAGCAGTTCTTC
CDR3aa: CASSLAGGTYNEQFF

d_gene: .
j_gene: TRBJ1-2
abundance: .
v_gene: TRBV3-1/TRBV3-2
CDR3nt: TGTGCCAGCAGCCAAGATTACACAGGGAAGGGTTCCTATGGCTACACCTTC
CDR3aa: CASSQDYTGKGSYGYTF

d_gene: .
j_gene: TRBJ1-4
abundance: .
v_gene: TRBV9
CDR3nt: TGTGCCAGCAGCGTAGGATCGGGTTCCAATGAAAAACTGTTTTTT
CDR3aa: CASSVGSGSNEKLFF

d_gene: .
j_gene: TRBJ1-5
abundance: .
v_gene: TRBV10-3
CDR3nt: TGTGCCATCAGTCCAGGGTACAATCAGCCCCAGCATTTT
CDR3aa: CAISPGYNQPQHF

d_gene: TRBD1
j_gene: TRBJ1-4
abundance: .
v_gene: TRBV6-2/TRBV6-3
CDR3nt: TGTGCCAGCAGCACCTTACGGAGGACAGGGCAGGAAAAACTGTTTTTT
CDR3aa: CASSTLRRTGQEKLFF

d_gene: TRBD1
j_gene: TRBJ2-7
abundance: .
v_gene: TRBV6-2/TRBV6-3
CDR3nt: TGTGCCAGCAGTGACACAAACAGGGGCGTACGATACGAGCAGTACTTC
CDR3aa: CASSDTNRGVRYEQYF

d_gene: .
j_gene: TRBJ1-1
abundance: .
v_gene: TRBV7-2
CDR3nt: TGTGCCAGCAGCTTAGTCAGGGTGGACACTGAAGCTTTCTTT
CDR3aa: CASSLVRVDTEAFF

d_gene: TRBD2
j_gene: TRBJ2-1
abundance: .
v_gene: TRBV18
CDR3nt: TGTGCCAGCGCCCGACTAGCGGGGGACTTCTACAATGAGCAGTTCTTC
CDR3aa: CASARLAGDFYNEQFF

d_gene: TRBD1
j_gene: TRBJ1-1
abundance: .
v_gene: TRBV4-2
CDR3nt: TGTGCCAGCAGCCATTCGGACAGGGAGAACACTGAAGCTTTCTTT
CDR3aa: CASSHSDRENTEAFF

d_gene: TRBD1
j_gene: TRBJ1-1
abundance: .
v_gene: TRBV19
CDR3nt: TGTGCCAGTAGTATTGGACAGGGGACGAGAGAAGCTTTCTTT
CDR3aa: CASSIGQGTREAFF

d_gene: .
j_gene: TRBJ1-1
abundance: .
v_gene: TRBV7-9
CDR3nt: TGTGCCAGCAGCCCGGCCAAAGGGGGCACTGAAGCTTTCTTT
CDR3aa: CASSPAKGGTEAFF

d_gene: TRBD1
j_gene: TRBJ2-7
abundance: .
v_gene: TRBV27
CDR3nt: TGTGCCAGCAGGTTTCGACAGGGGACACCCTACGAGCAGTACTTC
CDR3aa: CASRFRQGTPYEQYF

d_gene: .
j_gene: TRBJ1-5
abundance: once
v_gene: TRBV7-9
CDR3nt: TGTGCCAGCAGCTTAGAGGGGATGGGACAGCCCCAGCATTTT
CDR3aa: CASSLEGMGQPQHF

d_gene: TRBD1
j_gene: TRBJ2-2
abundance: .
v_gene: TRBV9
CDR3nt: TGTGCCAGCAGCCCAAAGGGACAGGGCTACACCGGGGAGCTGTTTTTT
CDR3aa: CASSPKGQGYTGELFF

d_gene: .
j_gene: TRBJ2-5
abundance: few
v_gene: TRBV18
CDR3nt: TGTGCCAGCTCACCACCGACAGAAGAGACCCAGTACTTC
CDR3aa: CASSPPTEETQYF

d_gene: .
j_gene: TRBJ2-3
abundance: .
v_gene: TRBV4-1
CDR3nt: TGCGCCAGCAGCCAAGATCAAGGAGGGGGCCCCACAGATACGCAGTATTTT
CDR3aa: CASSQDQGGGPTDTQYF

d_gene: .
j_gene: TRBJ1-5
abundance: .
v_gene: TRBV19
CDR3nt: TGTGCCAGTAGTATTTCGGGGGGCAATCAGCCCCAGCATTTT
CDR3aa: CASSISGGNQPQHF